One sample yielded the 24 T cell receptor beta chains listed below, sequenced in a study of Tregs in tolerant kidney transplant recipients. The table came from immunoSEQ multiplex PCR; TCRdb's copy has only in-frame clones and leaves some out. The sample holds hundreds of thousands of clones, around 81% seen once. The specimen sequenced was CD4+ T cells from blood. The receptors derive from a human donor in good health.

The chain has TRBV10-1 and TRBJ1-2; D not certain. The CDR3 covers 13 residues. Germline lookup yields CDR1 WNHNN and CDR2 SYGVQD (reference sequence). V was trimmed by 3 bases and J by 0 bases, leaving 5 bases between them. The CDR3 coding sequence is TGCGCCAGCAGTGACAGGTCTAACTATGGCTACACCTTC. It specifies CASSDRSNYGYTF.

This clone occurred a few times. DNA for the CDR3: TGTGCCAGCAGGGTTTCCGGGACAGGGGGTTATGGCTACACCTTC. Encoded protein: CASRVSGTGGYGYTF. The chain has TRBV27 and TRBJ1-2; TRBD1 agrees at 11 bases. This CDR3 has 15 amino acids. The V and J ends lost 6 bases and 5 bases, in that order; junction bases with no gene match: 8. CDR1 and CDR2 from the germline V gene are MNHEY and SMNVEV (reference sequence).

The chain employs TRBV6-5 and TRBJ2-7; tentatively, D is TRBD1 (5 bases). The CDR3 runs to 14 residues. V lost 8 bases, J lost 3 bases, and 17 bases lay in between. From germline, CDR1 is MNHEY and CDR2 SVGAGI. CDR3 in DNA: TGTGCCAGCGGTTCGGATAGACAGAGCTACGAGCAGTACTTC. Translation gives CASGSDRQSYEQYF.

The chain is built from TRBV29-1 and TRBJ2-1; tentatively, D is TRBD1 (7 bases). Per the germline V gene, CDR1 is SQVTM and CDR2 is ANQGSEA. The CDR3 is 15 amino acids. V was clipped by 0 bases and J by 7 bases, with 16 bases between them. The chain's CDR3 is CSVEDLRAGGNEQFF. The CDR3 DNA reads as TGCAGCGTTGAAGATCTTAGAGCAGGGGGGAATGAGCAGTTCTTC.

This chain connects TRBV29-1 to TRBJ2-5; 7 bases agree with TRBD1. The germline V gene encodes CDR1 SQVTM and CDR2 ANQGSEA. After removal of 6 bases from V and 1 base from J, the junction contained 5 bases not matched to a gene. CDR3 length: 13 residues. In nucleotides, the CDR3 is TGCAGCGTACACAGGGGCGGCCAAGAGACCCAGTACTTC. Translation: CSVHRGGQETQYF.

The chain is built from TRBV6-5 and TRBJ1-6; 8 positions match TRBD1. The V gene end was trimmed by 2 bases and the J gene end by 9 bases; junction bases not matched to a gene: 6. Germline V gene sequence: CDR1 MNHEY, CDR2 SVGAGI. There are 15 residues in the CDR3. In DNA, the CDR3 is TGTGCCAGCAGTTACGGAGACAGGGGAGCTTCACCCCTCCACTTT. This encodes CASSYGDRGASPLHF.

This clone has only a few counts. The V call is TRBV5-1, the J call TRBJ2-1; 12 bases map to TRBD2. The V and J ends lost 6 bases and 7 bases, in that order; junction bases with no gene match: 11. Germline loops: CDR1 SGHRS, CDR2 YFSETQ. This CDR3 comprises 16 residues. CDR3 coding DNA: TGCGCCAGCACCGGGACTAGCGGGCCAGTCGGTAATGAGCAGTTCTTC. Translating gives CASTGTSGPVGNEQFF.

The CDR3 coding sequence is TGTGCCAGCAGTGGTAATTTCTATGGCTACACCTTC. Its protein product is CASSGNFYGYTF. V and J are TRBV6-1 and TRBJ1-2; no clear D gene. The germline V and J ends were trimmed by 4 bases and 4 bases, with 7 bases remaining between them. The CDR3 has 12 amino acids. Per germline, CDR1 MNHNS and CDR2 SASEGT.

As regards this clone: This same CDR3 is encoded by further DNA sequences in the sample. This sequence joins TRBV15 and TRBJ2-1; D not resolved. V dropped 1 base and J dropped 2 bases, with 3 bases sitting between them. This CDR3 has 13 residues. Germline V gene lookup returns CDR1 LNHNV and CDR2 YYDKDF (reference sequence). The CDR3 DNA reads TGTGCCACCAGCAGAGGTCCCTACAATGAGCAGTTCTTC. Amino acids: CATSRGPYNEQFF.

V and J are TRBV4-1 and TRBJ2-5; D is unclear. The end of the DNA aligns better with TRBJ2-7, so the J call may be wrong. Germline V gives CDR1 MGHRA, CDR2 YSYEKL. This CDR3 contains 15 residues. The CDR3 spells CASSQADRASYEQYF. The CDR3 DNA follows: TGCGCCAGCAGCCAAGCGGATAGGGCGTCCTACGAGCAGTACTTC.

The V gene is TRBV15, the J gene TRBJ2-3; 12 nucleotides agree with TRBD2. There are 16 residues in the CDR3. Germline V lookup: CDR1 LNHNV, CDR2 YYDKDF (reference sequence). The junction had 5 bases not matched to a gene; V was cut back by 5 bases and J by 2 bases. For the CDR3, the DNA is TGTGCCACCAGCCGCAGGACTAGCGGGGCCACAGATACGCAGTATTTT. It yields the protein CATSRRTSGATDTQYF.

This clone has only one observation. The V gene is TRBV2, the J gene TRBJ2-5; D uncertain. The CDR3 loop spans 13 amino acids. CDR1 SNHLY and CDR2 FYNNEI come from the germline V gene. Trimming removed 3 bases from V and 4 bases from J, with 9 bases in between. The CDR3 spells CASSDGLGETQYF. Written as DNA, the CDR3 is TGTGCCAGCAGTGACGGCTTAGGAGAGACCCAGTACTTC. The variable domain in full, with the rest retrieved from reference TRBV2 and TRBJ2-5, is EPEVTQTPSHQVTQMGQEVILRCVPISNHLYFYWYRQILGQKVEFLVSFYNNEISEKSEIFDDQFSVERPDGSNFTLKIRSTKLEDSAMYFCASSDGLGETQYFGPGTRLLVL.

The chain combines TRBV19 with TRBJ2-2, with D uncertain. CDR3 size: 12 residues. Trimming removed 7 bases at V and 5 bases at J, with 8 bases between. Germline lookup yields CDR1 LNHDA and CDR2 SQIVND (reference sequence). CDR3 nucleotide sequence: TGTGCCAGTACCTCTAGGACCGGGGAGCTGTTTTTT. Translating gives CASTSRTGELFF.

The CDR3 is CASSAPTGPGIYGYGYTF. The CDR3 nucleotides are TGTGCCAGCAGCGCTCCTACAGGTCCGGGCATCTATGGCTATGGCTACACCTTC. V gene TRBV9 combines with J gene TRBJ1-2; D is perhaps TRBD1 (5 bases). The germline V gene encodes CDR1 SGDLS and CDR2 YYNGEE. V lost 3 bases and J lost 4, with 25 bases in between. The CDR3 is 18 residues long.

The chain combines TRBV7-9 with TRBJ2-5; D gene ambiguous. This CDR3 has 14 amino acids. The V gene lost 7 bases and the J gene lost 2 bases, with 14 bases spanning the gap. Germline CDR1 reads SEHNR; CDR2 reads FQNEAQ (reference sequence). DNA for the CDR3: TGTGCCAGCACCGTTCCCACTTGGCAAGAGACCCAGTACTTC. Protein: CASTVPTWQETQYF.

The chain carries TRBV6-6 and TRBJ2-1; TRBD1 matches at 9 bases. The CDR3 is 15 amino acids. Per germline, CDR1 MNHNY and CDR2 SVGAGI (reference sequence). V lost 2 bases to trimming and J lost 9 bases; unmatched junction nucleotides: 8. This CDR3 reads CASSYLDRGTSEQFF. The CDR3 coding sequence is TGTGCCAGCAGTTACCTGGACAGGGGAACTAGTGAGCAGTTCTTC.

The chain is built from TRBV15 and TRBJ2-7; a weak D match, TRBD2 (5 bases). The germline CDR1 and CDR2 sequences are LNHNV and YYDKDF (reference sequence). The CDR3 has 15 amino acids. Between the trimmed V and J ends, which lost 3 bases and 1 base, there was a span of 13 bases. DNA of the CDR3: TGTGCCACCAGCAGCCGTACCCGAGGGTCCTACGAGCAGTACTTC. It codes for CATSSRTRGSYEQYF.

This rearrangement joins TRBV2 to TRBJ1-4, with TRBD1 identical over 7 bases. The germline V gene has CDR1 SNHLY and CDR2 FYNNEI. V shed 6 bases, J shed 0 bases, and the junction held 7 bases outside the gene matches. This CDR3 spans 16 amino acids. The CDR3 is CASRVRQGATNEKLFF. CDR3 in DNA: TGTGCCAGCAGGGTTCGACAGGGTGCAACTAATGAAAAACTGTTTTTT.

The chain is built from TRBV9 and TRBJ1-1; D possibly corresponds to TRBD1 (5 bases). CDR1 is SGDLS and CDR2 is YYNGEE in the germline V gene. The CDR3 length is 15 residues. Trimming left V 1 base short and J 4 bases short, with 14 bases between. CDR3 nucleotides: TGTGCCAGCAGCGTACGAAGGGGCCAGGCCACTGAAGCTTTCTTT. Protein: CASSVRRGQATEAFF.

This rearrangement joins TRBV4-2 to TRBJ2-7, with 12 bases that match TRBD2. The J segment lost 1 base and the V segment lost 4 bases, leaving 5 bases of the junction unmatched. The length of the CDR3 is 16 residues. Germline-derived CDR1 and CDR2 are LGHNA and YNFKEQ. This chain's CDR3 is CASSRTSGGISYEQYF. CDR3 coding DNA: TGTGCCAGCAGCCGCACTAGCGGGGGGATTTCCTACGAGCAGTACTTC.

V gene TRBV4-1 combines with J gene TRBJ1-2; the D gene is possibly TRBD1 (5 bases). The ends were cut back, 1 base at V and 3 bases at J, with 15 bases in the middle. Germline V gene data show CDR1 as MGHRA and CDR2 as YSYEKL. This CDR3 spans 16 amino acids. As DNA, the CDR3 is TGCGCCAGCAGCCAAGGTAGGGGTGGAGGGGACTATGGCTACACCTTC. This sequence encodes CASSQGRGGGDYGYTF.

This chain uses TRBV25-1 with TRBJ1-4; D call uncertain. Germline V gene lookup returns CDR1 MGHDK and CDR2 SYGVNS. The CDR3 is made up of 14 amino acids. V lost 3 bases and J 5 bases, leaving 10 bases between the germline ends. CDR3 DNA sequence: TGTGCCAGCAGTGAGAGGACCGGAAATGAAAAACTGTTTTTT. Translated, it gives CASSERTGNEKLFF. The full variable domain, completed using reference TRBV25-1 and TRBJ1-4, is EADIYQTPRYLVIGTGKKITLECSQTMGHDKMYWYQQDPGMELHLIHYSYGVNSTEKGDLSSESTVSRIRTEHFPLTLESARPSHTSQYLCASSERTGNEKLFFGSGTQLSVL.

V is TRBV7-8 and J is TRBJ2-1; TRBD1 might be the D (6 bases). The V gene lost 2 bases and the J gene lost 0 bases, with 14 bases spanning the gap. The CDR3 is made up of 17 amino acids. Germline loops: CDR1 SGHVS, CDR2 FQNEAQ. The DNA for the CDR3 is TGTGCCAGCAGCTTATTTCTGACAGGAAGCTCCTACAATGAGCAGTTCTTC. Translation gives CASSLFLTGSSYNEQFF.

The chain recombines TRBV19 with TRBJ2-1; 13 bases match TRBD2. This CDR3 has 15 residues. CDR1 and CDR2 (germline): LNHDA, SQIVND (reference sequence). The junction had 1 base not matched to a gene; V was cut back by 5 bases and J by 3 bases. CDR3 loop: CASSGTSGVYNEQFF. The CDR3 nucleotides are TGTGCCAGTAGTGGGACTAGCGGGGTCTACAATGAGCAGTTCTTC.